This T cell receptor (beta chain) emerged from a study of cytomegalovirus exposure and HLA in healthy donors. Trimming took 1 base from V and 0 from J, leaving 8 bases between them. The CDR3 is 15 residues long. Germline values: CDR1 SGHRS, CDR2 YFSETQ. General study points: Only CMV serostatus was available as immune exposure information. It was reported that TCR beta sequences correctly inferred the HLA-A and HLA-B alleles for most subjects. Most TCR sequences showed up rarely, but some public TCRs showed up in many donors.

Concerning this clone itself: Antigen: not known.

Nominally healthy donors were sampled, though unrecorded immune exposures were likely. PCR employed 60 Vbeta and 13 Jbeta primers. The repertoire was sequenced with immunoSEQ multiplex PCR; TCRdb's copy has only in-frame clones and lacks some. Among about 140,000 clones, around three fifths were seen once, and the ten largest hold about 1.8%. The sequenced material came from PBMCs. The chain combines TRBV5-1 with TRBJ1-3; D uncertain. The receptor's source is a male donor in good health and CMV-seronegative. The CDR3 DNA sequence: TGCGCCAGCAGCTTGATAGAAAACTCTGGAAACACCATATATTTT. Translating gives CASSLIENSGNTIYF. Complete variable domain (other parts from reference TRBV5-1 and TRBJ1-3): KAGVTQTPRYLIKTRGQQVTLSCSPISGHRSVSWYQQTPGQGLQFLFEYFSETQRNKGNFPGRFSGRQFSNSRSEMNVSTLELGDSALYLCASSLIENSGNTIYFGEGSWLTVV.